This entry lists 27 T cell receptor beta chains sequenced from one sample in a study of technical replicates of blood from several donors. The method was immunoSEQ multiplex PCR; TCRdb's version includes in-frame clones alone and lacks a portion of them. The sample has tens of thousands of clones, 85% to 95% seen once. Sequencing used T cells isolated from PBMCs. The receptor set was obtained from a human donor in good health.

V and J are TRBV15 and TRBJ2-7; 9 nucleotides match TRBD2. This CDR3 comprises 18 residues. The germline V gene encodes CDR1 LNHNV and CDR2 YYDKDF (reference sequence). J was trimmed by 0 bases and V by 0 bases; bases with no gene match: 9. The CDR3 nucleotides read TGTGCCACCAGCAGAGATTTCGGTCGCGGGAGGGCCTCCTACGAGCAGTACTTC. Translating it yields CATSRDFGRGRASYEQYF.

This chain connects TRBV30 to TRBJ2-3; 7 bases fit TRBD2. The CDR3 is made up of 13 amino acids. Trimming removed 4 bases from V and 3 bases from J; junction bases left unmatched: 4. Germline CDR1 is GTSNPN and CDR2 is SVGIG (reference sequence). The CDR3 DNA reads as TGTGCCTGGAAATCGGGGGGAACAGATACGCAGTATTTT. Its protein product is CAWKSGGTDTQYF. Full variable domain (remainder filled in from reference TRBV30 and TRBJ2-3): SQTIHQWPATLVQPVGSPLSLECTVEGTSNPNLYWYRQAAGRGLQLLFYSVGIGQISSEVPQNLSASRPQDRQFILSSKKLLLSDSGFYLCAWKSGGTDTQYFGPGTRLTVL.

This chain links TRBV5-5 with TRBJ2-7, with 9 bases lining up with TRBD2. This CDR3 region has 15 residues. Germline V CDR1 and CDR2: SGHKS, YYEKEE (reference sequence). Trimming took 4 bases from V and 1 from J; bases not matched to a gene: 6. The CDR3 reads CASSTASGVSYEQYF. CDR3 nucleotide sequence: TGTGCCAGCAGCACCGCTAGCGGGGTTTCCTACGAGCAGTACTTC.

The chain couples TRBV7-2 to TRBJ2-5, with D possibly being TRBD2 (6 bases). The CDR3 contains 13 residues. The germline V gene encodes CDR1 SGHTA and CDR2 FQGNSA. V lost 5 bases and J 7 bases, leaving 14 bases between the germline ends. In DNA form, the CDR3 reads TGTGCCAGCAGCCGGGCCCCGGAGGGGACCCAGTACTTC. Translating it yields CASSRAPEGTQYF.

The count of this clone is one. The rearrangement links TRBV19 to TRBJ1-2; D not certain. Between the trimmed V and J ends, which lost 0 bases and 4 bases, there was a span of 15 bases. Germline values: CDR1 LNHDA, CDR2 SQIVND (reference sequence). The CDR3 length is 16 residues. The DNA of the CDR3 is TGTGCCAGTAGTATAGATTCCAGGAACGCCGCCTATGGCTACACCTTC. Translated, it gives CASSIDSRNAAYGYTF.

This clone was seen once. V usage is TRBV5-5 and J usage is TRBJ1-2; 8 nucleotides align to TRBD1. The CDR3 extends over 14 amino acids. Germline V gene sequence: CDR1 SGHKS, CDR2 YYEKEE (reference sequence). V trimming: 9 bases; J trimming: 0 bases; junction bases outside the gene matches: 7. DNA for the CDR3: TGTGCCACGGGGACAGGCACAACTAACTATGGCTACACCTTC. Its protein is CATGTGTTNYGYTF.

Of note for this clone: The identical CDR3 is also encoded by other nucleotide sequences in the sample. J is TRBJ1-1 and V is TRBV27; unclear D gene. The germline V gene encodes CDR1 MNHEY and CDR2 SMNVEV (reference sequence). The CDR3 totals 13 residues. V was shortened by 0 bases and J by 1 base, with 3 bases between the two germline ends. The CDR3 nucleotides read TGTGCCAGCAGTTTATCAGCGAACACTGAAGCTTTCTTT. It yields the protein CASSLSANTEAFF.

This chain uses TRBV29-1 with TRBJ2-5; no definite D call. The better agreement between TRBJ2-7 and the DNA end casts doubt on the J call. Germline lookup yields CDR1 SQVTM and CDR2 ANQGSEA. The CDR3 runs 11 residues. In DNA form, the CDR3 reads TGCAGCGTCATTAGCTCCTACGAGCAGTACTTC. Its protein product is CSVISSYEQYF.

The chain combines TRBV27 with TRBJ2-7; 7 bases are a match to TRBD2. Germline CDR1 MNHEY, CDR2 SMNVEV (reference sequence). The ends lost 4 bases at V and 2 bases at J; junction bases unmatched: 8. The CDR3 is 15 residues long. CDR3 residues: CASSSIRRGAYEQYF. The CDR3 DNA is TGTGCCAGCAGTTCCATCCGACGGGGGGCCTACGAGCAGTACTTC.

The chain is built from TRBV27 and TRBJ2-7; D remains ambiguous. The CDR3 covers 13 residues. The V and J ends lost 3 bases and 3 bases respectively, with 9 bases between them. The germline CDR1 and CDR2 sequences are MNHEY and SMNVEV (reference sequence). The CDR3 DNA is TGTGCCAGCAGTTTTTTGGGCAGCTACGAGCAGTACTTC. Its protein is CASSFLGSYEQYF.

V usage is TRBV2 and J usage is TRBJ2-3; 7 bases line up with TRBD2. Germline CDR1 reads SNHLY; CDR2 reads FYNNEI. CDR3 length: 14 residues. Trimming at V came to 4 bases and at J to 3 bases, leaving 4 bases not matched to a gene. Written as DNA, the CDR3 is TGTGCCAGCAGTGTGCGACTAGCAACAGATACGCAGTATTTT. It encodes CASSVRLATDTQYF.

In nucleotides, the CDR3 is TGTGCCAGCAGTGAAGGACTATACGGGGATCAGCCCCAGCATTTT. Its protein product is CASSEGLYGDQPQHF. V and J are TRBV6-1 and TRBJ1-5; D is ambiguous. The germline V gene has CDR1 MNHNS and CDR2 SASEGT. The CDR3 contains 15 residues. Trimming shortened V by 1 base and J by 5 bases, and 12 bases separated the two germline ends.

Written as DNA, the CDR3 is TGCAGCGTCGTTTTTCGGGATGGCTACACCTTC. It translates to CSVVFRDGYTF. The chain has TRBV29-1 and TRBJ1-2; D uncertain. CDR1 and CDR2 from the germline V gene are SQVTM and ANQGSEA. V was clipped by 6 bases and J by 6 bases, with 11 bases between them. The CDR3 is made up of 11 amino acids.

The rearrangement uses TRBV7-9 and TRBJ2-3, with no clear D. Per the germline V gene, CDR1 is SEHNR and CDR2 is FQNEAQ (reference sequence). The CDR3 runs to 10 residues. V lost 8 bases to trimming and J lost 8 bases, with 8 bases between them. As DNA, the CDR3 is TGTGCCAGCCATGGCGGTACGCAGTATTTT. Its protein is CASHGGTQYF.

The chain joins TRBV5-1 to TRBJ2-2; no reliable D call. Between the trimmed V and J ends, which lost 4 bases and 3 bases, there was a span of 4 bases. CDR3 length equals 12 residues. Germline loops: CDR1 SGHRS, CDR2 YFSETQ. For the CDR3, the DNA is TGCGCCAGCAGCCAATACACCGGGGAGCTGTTTTTT. This gives the protein CASSQYTGELFF.

The genes are TRBV11-3 and TRBJ2-2, with 8 positions matching TRBD2. The CDR3 contains 19 residues. Looked up from germline, CDR1 is SGHNT and CDR2 is YENEEA. Losses at the gene ends were 2 bases for V and 4 bases for J; bases not matched to a gene: 15. The chain's CDR3 is CASSLRFLKAGEPTGELFF. The CDR3 region has the DNA TGTGCCAGCAGCTTACGCTTCCTTAAAGCGGGGGAGCCCACCGGGGAGCTGTTTTTT.

CDR3 sequence reads: CASRGTATYEQYF. The CDR3, as DNA: TGTGCCAGCAGGGGGACAGCTACCTACGAGCAGTACTTC. This chain connects TRBV27 to TRBJ2-7; 7 nucleotides line up with TRBD1. CDR1 is MNHEY, CDR2 SMNVEV, per germline (reference sequence). Trimming at V came to 6 bases and at J to 2 bases, leaving 4 bases not matched to a gene. The CDR3 has 13 amino acids.

This clone came up once. The rearrangement joins TRBV14 to TRBJ1-1; the D is unclear. Germline lookup yields CDR1 SGHDN and CDR2 FVKESK. The CDR3 consists of 15 residues. The ends were cut back, 2 bases at V and 0 bases at J, with 10 bases in the middle. The CDR3 DNA reads TGTGCCAGCAGCCAACTTGGAGGTCTGAACACTGAAGCTTTCTTT. Its translation is CASSQLGGLNTEAFF.

The genes are TRBV18 and TRBJ1-1, with D unresolved. V was clipped by 0 bases and J by 7 bases, with 9 bases between them. This CDR3 is built from 13 residues. Germline values: CDR1 KGHSH, CDR2 LQKENI. CDR3: CASSPPRPVEAFF. The CDR3 DNA is TGTGCCAGCTCACCACCGAGGCCAGTTGAAGCTTTCTTT.

This chain links TRBV4-1 with TRBJ1-5, with a tentative D call TRBD1 (6 bases). The CDR3 sequence is 15 residues long. V lost 3 bases and J lost 3, with 12 bases in between. Germline CDR1 MGHRA, CDR2 YSYEKL. The CDR3 DNA reads as TGCGCCAGCAGCCAGCTTCAGGGGAACAATCAGCCCCAGCATTTT. This encodes CASSQLQGNNQPQHF.

The CDR3 loop is CASSESGLAGSYNEQFF. The CDR3 nucleotides are TGTGCCAGCAGTGAATCCGGACTAGCGGGATCCTACAATGAGCAGTTCTTC. V is TRBV2 and J is TRBJ2-1, with 12 bases aligning to TRBD2. The germline V gene has CDR1 SNHLY and CDR2 FYNNEI. The CDR3 consists of 17 residues. V was clipped by 2 bases and J by 1 base; unmatched bases: 3.

The CDR3 loop reads CASSHTTGAGYTF. Here the CDR3 DNA reads TGTGCCAGCAGTCACACGACAGGGGCTGGCTACACCTTC. V usage is TRBV5-6 and J usage is TRBJ1-2; 8 nucleotides agree with TRBD1. Trimming cost V 5 bases and J 7 bases; bases outside gene matches: 7. CDR1 and CDR2 (germline): SGHDT, YYEEEE. CDR3 length: 13 residues.

V is TRBV28 and J is TRBJ2-7; TRBD2 agrees at 12 bases. The CDR3 consists of 16 residues. The germline V gene has CDR1 MDHEN and CDR2 SYDVKM. The V gene end was trimmed by 4 bases and the J gene end by 0 bases; junction bases not matched to a gene: 4. The CDR3 sequence is CASSSRLAGVSYEQYF. The CDR3 DNA sequence: TGTGCCAGCAGTTCTCGACTAGCGGGGGTCTCCTACGAGCAGTACTTC.

The rearrangement uses TRBV5-4 and TRBJ2-5; 10 nucleotides line up with TRBD1. The ends lost 3 bases at V and 7 bases at J; junction bases unmatched: 9. Germline-derived CDR1 and CDR2 are SGHNT and YYREEE (reference sequence). The CDR3 spans 15 residues. The CDR3 DNA sequence: TGTGCCAGCAGCTCGACAGGGGGCAGGTATGGGACCCAGTACTTC. It translates to CASSSTGGRYGTQYF.

The CDR3 spells CASSFRDFYTGELFF. The DNA of the CDR3 is TGTGCCAGCAGCTTCCGGGACTTCTACACCGGGGAGCTGTTTTTT. The genes are TRBV5-6 and TRBJ2-2, with a possible D match to TRBD2 (6 bases). Germline V gene data show CDR1 as SGHDT and CDR2 as YYEEEE. V lost 2 bases to trimming and J lost 3 bases, with 11 bases between them. The CDR3 length is 15 residues.

The genes are TRBV4-1 and TRBJ2-7, with 7 bases that match TRBD2. The CDR3 length is 15 residues. From germline, CDR1 is MGHRA and CDR2 YSYEKL. V gave up 4 bases and J gave up 1 base; unmatched junction bases: 7. The CDR3 loop reads CASSPQREKSYEQYF. In nucleotides, the CDR3 is TGCGCCAGCAGCCCCCAGCGGGAAAAGTCCTACGAGCAGTACTTC.

The V and J genes are TRBV10-2 and TRBJ2-7; TRBD2 matches at 12 bases. Per germline, CDR1 WSHSY and CDR2 SAAADI. The CDR3 sequence is 16 residues long. V lost 3 bases to trimming and J lost 3 bases; unmatched junction nucleotides: 6. CDR3 DNA sequence: TGCGCCAGCAGTGATTCCTCTAGCGGGAGGGTCTACGAGCAGTACTTC. It codes for CASSDSSSGRVYEQYF.